The entry below gives a single T cell receptor (beta chain) sequence along with its context. No cognate antigen has been identified for it. Nothing much larger sits one base from this clone, and base qualities are not available. The record originates from a study of shared clonotypes between healthy human individuals (dated by TCRdb to 2018 to 2021). Study-level background: A couple of women and a few men aged 18 to 49 years were included in the cohort. For each donor, CD4 naive and CD4 memory were each given three plates, CD8 naive was given two plates, and CD8 memory was given one plate. The study deeply sequenced blood TCR repertoires of about 5 healthy adults to estimate repertoire size and the extent of clonotype sharing between individuals. Per donor, leukapheresis produced somewhere between about 0.85 and 9.5 billion PBMCs. To increase sequencing depth and limit assay-specific biases, different laboratories used diverse techniques to prepare libraries and sequence TCR repertoires. The investigation overall reported the following: When a handful of donors were compared, the shared fraction of clonotypes was around 5% for naive CD4, around 4% for naive CD8, roughly 2.5% for memory CD4, and 0.4% for memory CD8. Naive subsets generally had larger estimated clonotype richness than memory subsets did. Even with the large sequencing depth, rarefaction of the sorted-subset datasets indicated that sequencing was incomplete. Because the study included only a small number of donors, the genetic and exposure-history diversity represented was limited. Clonotypes shared by all four sorted-subset donors showed higher generation probabilities than non-shared clonotypes. Sampling was restricted to blood, and TCR repertoires in tissue are likely to differ from TCR repertoires in blood. Pairwise subsampling indicated that sequencing depth was expected to affect the degree of clonotype sharing among donors.

Healthy HIV-negative adults with no recently reported acute infections or vaccinations were included as donors. Only Caucasian adults living in Nashville, Tennessee, USA were represented among the donors. Magnetic negative selection was used to enrich CD4+ T cells, after which naive cells were positively selected on CD45RA and the negative fraction became the memory subset. After blood collection by leukapheresis, PBMCs were isolated using Ficoll-Histopaque density gradient centrifugation and then cryopreserved in the vapor phase of liquid nitrogen. Analytical flow cytometry was used to check the purity and quantity of every magnetically sorted T cell population. From each sorted fraction, genomic DNA was isolated and quantified by UV absorbance on a Nanodrop 2000c. V drops 6 bases and J drops 0 bases, leaving 11 bases in between. From a lookup of the germline V gene, CDR1 and CDR2 are SQVTM and ANQGSEA. Including cysteine and phenylalanine, the CDR3 has 14 amino acids. Only CDR3 DNA is held: 42 bases, read in frame from base 1.

Using the deep immunoSEQ assay, TCR CDR3 regions were amplified from genomic DNA by multiplex PCR. Genomic DNA extracted from each cell subset was distributed evenly over all wells of several immunoSEQ 96-well plates, and each plate served as one replicate. For sorted subsets, 200 to 250 ng genomic DNA, equal to tens of thousands of T cell genomes, was loaded into each replicate PCR. Purified libraries were quantified with a Qubit 3.0 fluorometer, sized on a Bioanalyzer 2100, and re-quantified with the KAPA Library Quantification kit. A separate single-read 150-cycle Illumina NextSeq 550 flow cell was used to sequence each immunoSEQ 96-well plate. Turning to the authors' computational methods: Because the immunoSEQ output included only junctional sequences and no quality scores, the filtering could not be the same as the filtering used for full-length reads. To assign V/J genes and CDR3, sequences were annotated using PyIR, a Python wrapper for IgBLAST v1.9, with IMGT germline references. Reads were filtered out if the reads had weak V/J assignments (E-value above 1e-6), no CDR3, stop codons, out-of-frame junctions, or ambiguous translated residues. A V3J clonotype was defined by an identical inferred V gene, J gene, and CDR3 amino acid sequence. The percentage overlap between two repertoires was calculated by dividing the number of shared unique clonotypes by the size of the smaller repertoire. Repertoire richness was assessed with RTK rarefaction, the Chao1 estimator, and Recon v2.1 estimates of unobserved clonotypes. Generation probabilities were computed with OLGA for all TCRbeta clonotypes obtained by the gDNA method from several donors. The table was pulled from immuneACCESS by TCRdb, which kept in-frame rearrangements only. Such tables lose some clones; where checked, under half of the loss comes from unresolved V genes, and the rest has no known cause. That table is the source of V, J and clone size, and D and trimming were worked out from the DNA. This sample comprises about 980,000 clones, 76% of them detected only once. Of the sample, over 1.3% falls within the top ten clones.

The sequencing input was memory CD4+ T cells sorted from blood. The cell subset or site label on this specimen signifies: CD45RA-negative fraction. The TCR sequence derives from a man aged 18 to 29 in good health. The V and J segments used are TRBV29-1 and TRBJ2-2, with TRBD1 tentatively as D gene (6 bases match). The CDR3 reads CSVGRDTNTGELFF. The nucleotides read TGCAGCGTCGGCCGGGACACGAACACCGGGGAGCTGTTTTTT.